This record covers a single T cell receptor (beta chain). The antigen remains unidentified. These data originate in a study of cytotoxic CD8 clonotypes in ibrutinib-treated CLL. Overall study context: Responses: about 25 partial, 2 complete; after median around 70 months, roughly 14 stayed remitted, approximately twelve progressed.

Study outcomes and limitations: At ibrutinib response, clonality increased, and at progression it declined back toward baseline.

The table came from immunoSEQ multiplex PCR; TCRdb's copy has only in-frame clones and leaves some out. The table has over 6,500 clones, 70% to 75% seen once; the top ten hold about 39%. Looked up from germline, CDR1 is SGHRS and CDR2 is YFSETQ. This CDR3 region has 11 residues. V was cut by 7 bases and J by 10 bases, with 12 bases left in between. This material consisted of PBMCs, taken before ibrutinib treatment. The genes are TRBV5-1 and TRBJ2-1, with D possibly being TRBD2 (6 bases). This TCR was recovered from a human donor with chronic lymphocytic leukemia. This CDR3 is CASRRGNEQFF. CDR3 nucleotides: TGCGCCAGCCGGCGGGGAAACGAGCAGTTCTTC.